Following are 8 T cell receptor beta chains from one sample sequenced in a study of tumor and adjacent non-tumor tissue in lung cancer. The template was RNA from unsorted bulk tissue. The library came from three nested PCR rounds adapted from ARM-PCR protocols. TCRdb re-analysed the multiplex PCR reads in MiXCR, keeping a single row per CDR3 protein. In the table there are 130,000 or so distinct CDR3 sequences, approximately 71% of which are singletons. The sequenced sample consisted of lung tumor tissue. These receptor sequences come from a man aged 25 to 45 with non-small cell lung cancer.

Worth noting for this clonotype: The germline gene is not matched at one end of the junction; a read error may be the cause. The chain has TRBV11-1 and TRBJ2-5; TRBD1 matches at 8 bases. The V gene's germline CDR1 is SGHAT and CDR2 FQDESV (reference sequence). This CDR3 has 15 residues. The chain's CDR3 is CSSSARTGLRETQYF. DNA for the CDR3: TGTTCCAGCAGCGCGAGGACAGGGCTCCGAGAGACCCAGTACTTC.

Regarding this clonotype: Sequence at one end of the junction differs from germline and may be a read error. Written as DNA, the CDR3 is TGTGCCAGCAGCACGGGAGTGGGAGCAGCCACAGATATGCAGTATTTT. Its protein product is CASSTGVGAATDMQYF. The chain has TRBV11-1 and TRBJ2-3; D is possibly TRBD2 (6 bases). The CDR3 sequence is 16 residues long. CDR1 and CDR2 (germline): SGHAT, FQDESV (reference sequence).

A remark on this clonotype: Since a much larger clone is just one base distant, this may be a read error. V gene TRBV29-1 combines with J gene TRBJ2-4, with 11 nucleotides matching TRBD2. CDR1 and CDR2 (germline): SQVTM, ANQGSEA. Trimming cost V 5 bases and J 6 bases; bases outside gene matches: 3. The CDR3 spans 13 residues. CDR3 in DNA: TGCAGCGTTCTCGGACTAGCGGGAAACATTCAGTACTTC. This encodes CSVLGLAGNIQYF.

As concerns this clonotype: One end of the junction does not line up with germline, which may come from a read error. The chain couples TRBV20-1 to TRBJ2-6, with a weak D call TRBD1 (5 bases). Per the germline V gene, CDR1 is DFQATT and CDR2 is SNEGSKA (reference sequence). The CDR3 totals 13 residues. The DNA of the CDR3 is TGCAGTGCCCTAGGGGCTGGGGCCACCGTCCTGACTTTC. Protein: CSALGAGATVLTF.

There are many counts of this clonotype. V usage is TRBV4-3 and J usage is TRBJ1-1; D call uncertain. V dropped 4 bases and J dropped 1 base, with 10 bases sitting between them. The CDR3 has 14 amino acids. Germline V CDR1 and CDR2: LGHNA, YSLEER. CDR3 amino acids: CASSPRRGNTEAFF. CDR3 DNA: TGCGCCAGCAGCCCCCGACGGGGGAACACTGAAGCTTTCTTT.

About this clonotype itself: Given a much more abundant clone one base away, this may be a read error. The gene calls are TRBV12-3 or TRBV12-4 and TRBJ1-2, with D possibly matching TRBD1 (5 bases). Trimming removed 3 bases at V and 8 bases at J, with 10 bases between. CDR3 length: 12 residues. The CDR3 DNA sequence: TGTGCCAGCAGTTTGGGACGGGCAGGCTACACCTTC. Protein product: CASSLGRAGYTF.

The J gene is TRBJ2-1, the V gene TRBV10-3; tentative D call: TRBD1 (7 bases). This CDR3 spans 17 amino acids. Trimming stripped 4 bases from V and 4 bases from J, with 20 bases between. In germline, CDR1 is ENHRY, CDR2 SYGVKD. CDR3 protein: CAISGGDRQESYNEQFF. DNA of the CDR3: TGTGCCATCAGTGGGGGGGACAGACAGGAATCATACAATGAGCAGTTCTTC.

Notes on this clonotype: A junction boundary mismatches the germline segment, possibly from a read error. This rearrangement joins TRBV20-1 to TRBJ2-7, with 7 positions matching TRBD1. Germline V gives CDR1 DFQATT, CDR2 SNEGSKA (reference sequence). The CDR3 is 13 amino acids. CDR3 loop: CSASLTGIDEQYF. The CDR3 DNA sequence: TGTAGTGCTAGTTTGACAGGGATAGACGAGCAGTACTTC.